This T cell receptor beta chain was identified in a study of T cells in Graves' hyperthyroidism and ophthalmopathy. What was amplified from RNA transcripts were TCR beta CDR3 regions. The HTBI primer set served for first-round RT-PCR of the TCR CDR3. TCRdb reprocessed the multiplex PCR reads via MiXCR and lists one record per CDR3 protein. The sample consists of roughly 580,000 distinct CDR3 sequences, approximately 14% of them appearing once. This clonotype was observed many times. First hyperthyroidism diagnosis is when the blood sample was obtained, before any ophthalmopathy symptoms. Germline CDR1 and CDR2: PRHDT and FYEKMQ (reference sequence). J lost 0 bases, V lost 2 bases, and 6 bases had no gene match. The CDR3 covers 16 residues.

The specimen was blood. The clonotype originates from a woman in her twenties or thirties with Graves' hyperthyroidism that later progressed to Graves' ophthalmopathy. V and J are TRBV13 and TRBJ2-7; 8 nucleotides match TRBD2. CDR3: CASSLTAGAYSYEQYF. The CDR3 nucleotides read TGTGCCAGCAGCTTAACAGCGGGAGCGTACTCCTACGAGCAGTACTTC.